Sequencing of this T cell receptor beta chain was carried out in a study of response to subunit inactivated influenza vaccine. General study points: There was a suggestion from the authors that each seasonal influenza vaccination recruits few new T cells.

With regard to this clonotype: Antigen: not known.

TCRdb independently ran MiXCR on the RT-PCR reads; one entry per CDR3 protein. In the table there are hundreds of thousands of distinct CDR3 sequences, 12% to 15% of which are singletons. The V and J ends lost 3 bases and 1 base, in that order; junction bases with no gene match: 7. Germline CDR1 and CDR2: SGHRS and YFSETQ. This CDR3 has 15 residues. The source material was PBMCs from blood, sampled less than 15 days before vaccination. The sequence derives from a man between 45 and 60 years old who received an inactivated influenza vaccine. V is TRBV5-1 and J is TRBJ2-7, with 7 bases matching TRBD1. The CDR3 sequence is CASSSNPGQSYEQYF. CDR3 coding DNA: TGCGCCAGCAGCTCTAACCCGGGACAGTCCTACGAGCAGTACTTC.